A single T cell receptor (beta chain) is shown here with its context. Its cognate antigen is unknown. The CDR3 is 15 residues long. Trimming stripped 0 bases from V and 0 bases from J, with 9 bases between. CDR1 and CDR2 from the germline V gene are SGHKS and YYEKEE (reference sequence). Researchers ran the PCR with 60 Vbeta and 13 Jbeta primers. Produced via immunoSEQ multiplex PCR; TCRdb's table is partial and in-frame only. The sample contains approximately 98,000 clones, about 81% of which appear only once. These data belong to a study of cytomegalovirus exposure and HLA in healthy donors. Study conclusions and caveats: The CMV antigen specificity of a few CMV-associated chains was confirmed through in vitro analysis.

The sequencing sample was made of PBMCs. This clonotype was sampled from a man aged 18 to 35 in good health and CMV-seropositive. The chain links TRBV5-5 to TRBJ1-1; D not resolved. The chain's CDR3 is CASSLGQAMNTEAFF. In nucleotides, the CDR3 is TGTGCCAGCAGCTTGGGTCAGGCAATGAACACTGAAGCTTTCTTT. The full variable domain, rest sourced from reference TRBV5-5 and TRBJ1-1, is DAGVTQSPTHLIKTRGQQVTLRCSPISGHKSVSWYQQVLGQGPQFIFQYYEKEERGRGNFPDRFSARQFPNYSSELNVNALLLGDSALYLCASSLGQAMNTEAFFGQGTRLTVV.